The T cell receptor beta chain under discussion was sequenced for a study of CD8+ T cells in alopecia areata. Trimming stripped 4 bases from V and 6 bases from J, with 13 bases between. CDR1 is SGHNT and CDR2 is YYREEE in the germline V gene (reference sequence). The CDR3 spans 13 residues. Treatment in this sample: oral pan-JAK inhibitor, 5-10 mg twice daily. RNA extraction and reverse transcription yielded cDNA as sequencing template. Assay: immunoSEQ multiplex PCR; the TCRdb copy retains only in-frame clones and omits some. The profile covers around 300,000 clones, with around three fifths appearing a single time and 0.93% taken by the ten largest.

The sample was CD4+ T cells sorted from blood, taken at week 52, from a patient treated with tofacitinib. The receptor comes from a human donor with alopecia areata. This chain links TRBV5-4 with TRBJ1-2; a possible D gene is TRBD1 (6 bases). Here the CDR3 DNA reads TGTGCCAGCAGCCGAGACAGGCAGGATGGCTACACCTTC. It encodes CASSRDRQDGYTF.